Below, 7 T cell receptor beta chains from the same sample are listed, as sequenced in a study of regulatory T cells in long-lasting Graves disease. TCR beta libraries were built with iRepertoire HTBI primers and Arm-PCR of CDR3 regions. TCRdb re-called the multiplex PCR reads through MiXCR, storing one row per CDR3 protein. The sample lists about 470,000 distinct CDR3 sequences, 14% to 15% occurring once. Documented time point: newly diagnosed GD, antithyroid drugs for less than 3 months. The TCR library was made from RNA extracted from PBMCs. These data also formed part of another study, on T cells in Graves' hyperthyroidism and ophthalmopathy.

The sample was peripheral blood mononuclear cells (PBMCs), taken at new diagnosis, from a patient treated with antithyroid drugs. Receptors originate from a woman aged 30 to 39 with Graves disease.

This clonotype was seen only a few times. This chain joins TRBV29-1 and TRBJ2-3; D gene uncertain. CDR3 length equals 10 residues. V lost 8 bases and J lost 2, with 5 bases in between. Germline V CDR1 and CDR2: SQVTM, ANQGSEA. The CDR3 bases are TGCAGCATCTTCACAGATACGCAGTATTTT. Its protein product is CSIFTDTQYF.

This clonotype was counted ten times or more. This chain links TRBV7-6 with TRBJ2-7; D remains ambiguous. V was trimmed by 5 bases and J by 2 bases, leaving 13 bases between them. CDR1 and CDR2 (germline): SGHVS, FNYEAQ. The CDR3 covers 14 residues. CDR3 in amino acids: CASSPADGTYEQYF. For the CDR3, the DNA is TGTGCCAGCAGCCCAGCTGACGGTACCTACGAGCAGTACTTC.

This clonotype was picked up a small number of times. The rearrangement links TRBV6-5 to TRBJ2-1, with D possibly TRBD1 on 6 matching bases. The CDR3 extends over 14 amino acids. Germline CDR1 and CDR2: MNHEY and SVGAGI. Trimming stripped 3 bases from V and 8 bases from J, with 14 bases between. The CDR3 protein is CASSYRGSRDEQFF. The CDR3 bases are TGTGCCAGCAGTTATAGGGGGAGTCGGGATGAGCAGTTCTTC.

V usage is TRBV25-1 and J usage is TRBJ2-1, with 8 bases that match TRBD2. CDR3 length equals 11 residues. CDR1 and CDR2 (germline): MGHDK, SYGVNS. V shed 5 bases, J shed 11 bases, and the junction held 2 bases outside the gene matches. CDR3 protein: CASSPSGQQFF. The CDR3, as DNA: TGTGCCAGCAGTCCTAGCGGGCAGCAGTTCTTC.

This clonotype was seen repeatedly, ten times or more. Here the CDR3 reads CASSQELSGRGEQFF. CDR3 nucleotides: TGTGCCAGCAGCCAAGAACTGAGCGGCAGGGGTGAGCAGTTCTTC. The chain employs TRBV3-1 and TRBJ2-1; D is possibly TRBD1 (6 bases). Germline V gene sequence: CDR1 LGHDT, CDR2 YNNKEL (reference sequence). Trimming pared 0 bases from V and 9 bases from J, leaving 15 bases between. The CDR3 has 15 amino acids.

In its sample, this clonotype was seen many times. The rearrangement links TRBV12-5 to TRBJ1-1; D may be TRBD1 (6 bases). CDR3 size: 11 residues. Germline V gene sequence: CDR1 LGHNT, CDR2 FRNRAP. Trimming removed 3 bases at V and 7 bases at J, with 6 bases between. CDR3 nucleotide sequence: TGTGCTAGTGGTTTAGGGGGTGAAGCTTTCTTT. This sequence encodes CASGLGGEAFF.

This clonotype was detected ten times or more. The chain uses TRBV20-1 and TRBJ2-2, with D tentatively TRBD1 (5 bases). The germline V gene encodes CDR1 DFQATT and CDR2 SNEGSKA (reference sequence). Between the trimmed V and J ends, which lost 7 bases and 5 bases, there was a span of 14 bases. This CDR3 has 13 amino acids. The CDR3 bases are TGCAGTGTTCAGAACAGGAAAACCGGGGAGCTGTTTTTT. Translating it yields CSVQNRKTGELFF.